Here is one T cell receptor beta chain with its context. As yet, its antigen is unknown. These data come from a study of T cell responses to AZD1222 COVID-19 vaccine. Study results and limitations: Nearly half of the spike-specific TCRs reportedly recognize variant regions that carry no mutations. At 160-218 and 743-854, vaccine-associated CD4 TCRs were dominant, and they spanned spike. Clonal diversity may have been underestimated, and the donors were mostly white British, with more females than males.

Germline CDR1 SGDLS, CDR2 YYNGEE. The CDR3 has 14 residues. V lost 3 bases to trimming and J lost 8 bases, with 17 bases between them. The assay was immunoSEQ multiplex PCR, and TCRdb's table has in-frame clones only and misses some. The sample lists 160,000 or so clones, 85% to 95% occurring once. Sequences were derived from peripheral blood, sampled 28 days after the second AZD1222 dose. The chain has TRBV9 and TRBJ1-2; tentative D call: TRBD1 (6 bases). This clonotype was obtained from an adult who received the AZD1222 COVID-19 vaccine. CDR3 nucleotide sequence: TGTGCCAGCAGCGCACGGACAGCCCCTGTGGGCTACACCTTC. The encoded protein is CASSARTAPVGYTF.